This T cell receptor (beta chain) was sequenced during a study of OX40 agonist ivuxolimab in advanced cancers. This clone was found once. Only in-frame clones appear in the TCRdb table, and some are missing; sequencing was by immunoSEQ multiplex PCR. The sample holds roughly 15,000 clones; around 76% are singletons and the top ten take 43%. The V gene lost 3 bases and the J gene lost 4 bases, with 10 bases spanning the gap. The CDR3 runs 14 residues. Looked up from germline, CDR1 is ENHRY and CDR2 is SYGVKD. Specimen: CD4+ or CD8+ T cells sorted from blood, collected in a trial of the OX40 agonist ivuxolimab. J is TRBJ2-1 and V is TRBV10-3, with a possible D match to TRBD1 (6 bases). This sequence originates from an adult with an advanced solid tumor such as melanoma, head and neck, liver or kidney cancer. CDR3 in amino acids: CAISDTGPYNEQFF. The CDR3 DNA reads TGTGCCATCAGTGACACAGGGCCATACAATGAGCAGTTCTTC.